This note documents a single T cell receptor beta chain sequence. The length of the CDR3 is 15 residues. The data originate from a study of CD8 T cells in Susac syndrome. The authors sequenced TCR beta from blood CD8+ and CD4+ T cells. An amount of RNA that ranged from roughly 0.45 to 1 ug was reverse transcribed with random hexamers. TCRdb reprocessed the immunoSEQ multiplex PCR reads with MiXCR, giving one entry per CDR3 protein. The sample carries around 300,000 distinct CDR3 sequences, approximately 85% recorded once. Input material: CD8+ T cells from PBMCs. This receptor was obtained from a human donor with multiple sclerosis. The chain is built from TRBV21-1 and TRBJ2-1; TRBD1, the D gene given by the table, was not confirmed from the DNA. TRBV21-1 is listed as a pseudogene. In DNA form, the CDR3 reads TGTGCCAGCAGCAAAGCCCGGACAGGCTACAATGAGCAGTTCTTC. Translation gives CASSKARTGYNEQFF.